This T cell receptor beta chain was identified in a study of early T cells in non-severe SARS-CoV-2 infection. Whole-study context: Chains from this unsorted whole-blood bulk RNA could not be paired.

Unique molecular identifiers (one per individual cDNA molecule) were attached. In TCRdb, the 5' RACE reads were re-called with MiXCR into one record per CDR3 protein. The sample has 25,000 to 30,000 distinct CDR3 sequences, over 4% seen once. This clonotype was observed a handful of times. This receptor was obtained from an adult who was a healthcare worker with PCR-confirmed SARS-CoV-2 infection or an uninfected control (not recorded which). Specimen: whole blood.

The CDR3 nucleotides are TGTGCCAGCAGCCAGCCCCCGCGACCCATATATTTT. Amino acids: CASSQPPRPIYF. The chain carries TRBV3-1 and TRBJ1-3, with D uncertain. Germline V lookup: CDR1 LGHDT, CDR2 YNNKEL (reference sequence). V lost 3 bases, J lost 11 bases, and 11 bases lay in between. The CDR3 has 12 amino acids.